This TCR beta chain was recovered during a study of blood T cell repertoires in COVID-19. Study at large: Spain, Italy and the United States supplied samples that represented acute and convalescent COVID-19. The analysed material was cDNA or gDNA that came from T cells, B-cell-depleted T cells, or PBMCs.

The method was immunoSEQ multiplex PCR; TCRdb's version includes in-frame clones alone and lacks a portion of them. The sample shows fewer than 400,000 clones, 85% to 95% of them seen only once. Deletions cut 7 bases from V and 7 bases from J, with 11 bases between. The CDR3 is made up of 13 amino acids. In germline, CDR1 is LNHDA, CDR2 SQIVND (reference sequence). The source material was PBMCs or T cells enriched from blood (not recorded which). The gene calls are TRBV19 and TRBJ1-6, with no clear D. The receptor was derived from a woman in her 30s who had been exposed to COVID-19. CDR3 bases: TGTGCCAGTAAGACACTTCCGAATTCACCCCTCCACTTT. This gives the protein CASKTLPNSPLHF.